Listed below are T cell receptor beta chains from one sample, sequenced in a study of cytomegalovirus exposure and HLA in healthy donors. Repertoires were generated with immunoSEQ multiplex PCR, while TCRdb's copy carries only in-frame clones and drops some. The table has over 110,000 clones, 70% to 80% seen once; the top ten hold less than 7.5%. Source material: PBMCs. All receptors come from a woman between 40 and 50 years old in good health and CMV-seropositive. Both conserved end residues are part of each CDR3. A D gene is named only where the DNA matches it firmly. Part of the rows lack a size; the others show once, few, many or a class for expanded clones.

>.|TRBV7-9|TRBJ1-2|.
CASSSQTGNYGYTF
TGTGCCAGCAGCTCCCAGACAGGCAACTATGGCTACACCTTC
>TRBD2|TRBV7-2|TRBJ2-5|.
CASSPWDYQETQYF
TGTGCCAGCAGCCCCTGGGACTATCAAGAGACCCAGTACTTC
>.|TRBV27|TRBJ2-4|.
CASSLRTDFLAKNIQYF
TGTGCCAGCAGTTTACGGACAGACTTTCTAGCCAAAAACATTCAGTACTTC
>TRBD2|TRBV11-3|TRBJ2-6|.
CASSLSGGSSGANVLTF
TGTGCCAGCAGCTTATCGGGCGGGAGCTCTGGGGCCAACGTCCTGACTTTC
>TRBD2|TRBV28|TRBJ2-5|.
CASITKRGGFIQETQYF
TGTGCCAGCATTACTAAACGGGGGGGTTTCATTCAAGAGACCCAGTACTTC
>TRBD1|TRBV9|TRBJ1-2|.
CASSALGQTSNYGYTF
TGTGCCAGCAGCGCATTGGGACAGACTTCTAACTATGGCTACACCTTC
>.|TRBV7-9|TRBJ1-4|.
CASSPPPAGAYEKLFF
TGTGCCAGCAGCCCCCCCCCGGCGGGGGCTTATGAAAAACTGTTTTTT
>TRBD1|TRBV27|TRBJ1-1|.
CASSSRQGGEAFF
TGTGCCAGCAGTTCACGACAGGGGGGTGAAGCTTTCTTT
>TRBD1|TRBV29-1|TRBJ1-1|.
CSVWDRERSEAFF
TGCAGCGTTTGGGACAGGGAAAGGTCTGAAGCTTTCTTT
>TRBD2|TRBV5-1|TRBJ2-1|.
CASSFWTSGSSYNEQFF
TGCGCCAGCAGCTTCTGGACTAGCGGGAGTTCCTACAATGAGCAGTTCTTC
>TRBD1|TRBV9|TRBJ1-6|once
CASSAFGDSRNSPLHF
TGTGCCAGCAGCGCCTTCGGGGACAGCCGTAATTCACCCCTCCACTTT
>TRBD2|TRBV2|TRBJ2-5|.
CASSLGLAGVETQYF
TGTGCCAGCAGCCTGGGACTAGCGGGAGTGGAGACCCAGTACTTC
>.|TRBV5-6|TRBJ2-1|.
CASSLGAGGSFF
TGTGCCAGCAGCTTGGGGGCAGGGGGGTCCTTCTTC
>.|TRBV6-4|TRBJ2-3|.
CASSPSAITDTQYF
TGTGCCAGCAGTCCTAGCGCGATCACAGATACGCAGTATTTT
>.|TRBV5-8|TRBJ1-5|.
CASSLGGLGNQPQHF
TGTGCCAGCAGCTTGGGGGGGCTGGGAAATCAGCCCCAGCATTTT
>TRBD1|TRBV5-1|TRBJ2-7|.
CASSTTGGPYEQYF
TGCGCCAGCAGCACGACAGGGGGCCCCTACGAGCAGTACTTC
>TRBD1|TRBV14|TRBJ2-4|few
CASSLGQAALSIQYF
TGTGCCAGCAGCCTAGGACAGGCGGCCTTGAGCATTCAGTACTTC
>.|TRBV6-5|TRBJ1-5|.
CASSRRESNQPQHF
TGTGCCAGCAGCCGGAGGGAAAGCAATCAGCCCCAGCATTTT
>TRBD2|TRBV4-1|TRBJ2-5|.
CASSLDLAGAGIETQYF
TGCGCCAGCAGCCTGGATTTAGCGGGAGCAGGGATAGAGACCCAGTACTTC
>TRBD2|TRBV5-4|TRBJ2-7|few
CASSAVAGPYEQYF
TGTGCCAGCAGCGCAGTAGCGGGTCCCTACGAGCAGTACTTC
>TRBD1|TRBV6-5|TRBJ2-7|.
CASSYRTGLYEQYF
TGTGCCAGCAGTTACCGGACAGGCCTCTACGAGCAGTACTTC
>TRBD2|TRBV19|TRBJ2-1|once
CASSIDKTSGRRSEQFF
TGTGCCAGTAGTATAGACAAGACTAGCGGGAGGAGGAGTGAGCAGTTCTTC
>.|TRBV11-3|TRBJ2-5|.
CASSPDKETQYF
TGTGCCAGCAGCCCGGACAAAGAGACCCAGTACTTC
>TRBD2|TRBV5-1|TRBJ2-3|.
CASTPGGRAGLDRVF
TGCGCCAGCACCCCCGGCGGGAGGGCCGGGCTGGATAGGGTTTTT
>.|TRBV28|TRBJ1-5|.
CASSSGNQPQHF
TGTGCCAGCAGTTCAGGGAATCAGCCCCAGCATTTT
>.|TRBV21-1|TRBJ2-1|.
CASSKVRQLEGYNEQFF
TGTGCCAGCAGCAAAGTAAGGCAGTTGGAGGGCTACAATGAGCAGTTCTTC
>.|TRBV5-1|TRBJ1-1|.
CASSPRSRLNTEAFF
TGCGCCAGCAGCCCGAGATCCCGTCTGAACACTGAAGCTTTCTTT
>.|TRBV28|TRBJ1-5|.
CATTPGGDRIQPQHF
TGTGCCACTACGCCGGGAGGGGATCGTATTCAGCCCCAGCATTTT
>TRBD1|TRBV27|TRBJ1-1|.
CASSRTRDSYMNTEAFF
TGTGCCAGCAGCCGTACACGGGACAGCTACATGAACACTGAAGCTTTCTTT
>TRBD2|TRBV15|TRBJ2-1|once
CATERERSYNEQFF
TGTGCCACCGAGCGGGAGAGGTCCTACAATGAGCAGTTCTTC
>.|TRBV29-1|TRBJ1-2|.
CSVHAGFTYGYTF
TGCAGCGTTCACGCAGGGTTTACCTATGGCTACACCTTC
>TRBD1|TRBV9|TRBJ1-3|once
CASSARTGSPGNTIYF
TGTGCCAGCAGCGCCCGGACAGGATCCCCTGGAAACACCATATATTTT
>TRBD2|TRBV5-4|TRBJ2-3|.
CASSSEPGLAGGNPQYF
TGTGCCAGCAGCTCAGAACCGGGACTAGCGGGAGGGAACCCGCAGTATTTT
>.|TRBV18|TRBJ2-4|.
CASSPILGDIQYF
TGTGCCAGCTCACCAATACTAGGAGACATTCAGTACTTC
>TRBD2|TRBV2|TRBJ2-7|.
CASSDGFGTSGSYEQYF
TGTGCCAGCAGTGACGGGTTCGGGACTAGCGGGAGCTACGAGCAGTACTTC
>.|TRBV7-9|TRBJ2-1|.
CASSLGQYDEQFF
TGTGCCAGCAGCTTAGGACAGTACGATGAGCAGTTCTTC
>.|TRBV7-6|TRBJ2-5|.
CASSALTQETQYF
TGTGCCAGCAGCGCGCTAACCCAAGAGACCCAGTACTTC
>.|TRBV5-8|TRBJ2-2|.
CASSPGTSPGEVGELFF
TGTGCCAGCAGCCCGGGGACCTCCCCGGGGGAGGTCGGGGAGCTGTTTTTT
>.|TRBV6-6|TRBJ2-1|.
CASSYSISADRGEQFF
TGTGCCAGCAGTTACTCGATTTCGGCCGATAGAGGTGAGCAGTTCTTC
>TRBD2|TRBV19|TRBJ2-7|.
CASRTSGSYEQYF
TGTGCCAGTCGGACTAGCGGATCCTACGAGCAGTACTTC
>TRBD2|TRBV7-9|TRBJ2-3|.
CASSLGLAGGPNTQYF
TGTGCCAGCAGCCTTGGACTAGCGGGAGGGCCAAATACGCAGTATTTT
>TRBD2|TRBV5-8|TRBJ2-3|few
CASSLLAARDTQYF
TGTGCCAGCAGCTTGCTAGCGGCGCGGGATACGCAGTATTTT
>TRBD1|TRBV5-1|TRBJ1-4|.
CASSDPGGLNEKLFF
TGCGCCAGCAGTGACCCAGGGGGCCTAAATGAAAAACTGTTTTTT
>.|TRBV6-5|TRBJ2-3|.
CASRRRFGDTQYF
TGTGCCAGCAGGCGTCGCTTCGGAGATACGCAGTATTTT
>.|TRBV5-1|TRBJ1-4|.
CASSLGAYTEKLFF
TGCGCCAGCAGCTTGGGCGCCTATACTGAAAAACTGTTTTTT
>TRBD2|TRBV5-1|TRBJ2-7|.
CASSPLGTTYEQYF
TGCGCCAGCAGCCCACTAGGGACTACCTACGAGCAGTACTTC
>TRBD2|TRBV18|TRBJ2-5|.
CASSPDGLGPRETQYF
TGTGCCAGCTCCCCGGATGGACTAGGGCCTCGGGAGACCCAGTACTTC
>.|TRBV4-1|TRBJ2-7|.
CASSYGTVSSYEQYF
TGCGCCAGCAGCTACGGGACTGTGAGCTCCTACGAGCAGTACTTC
>TRBD1|TRBV6-5|TRBJ1-6|once
CASRSTGRNSPLHF
TGTGCCAGCAGATCGACAGGGCGGAATTCACCCCTCCACTTT
>.|TRBV4-1|TRBJ1-3|few
CASSRGGSGNTIYF
TGCGCCAGCAGCCGAGGGGGCTCTGGAAACACCATATATTTT
>.|TRBV2|TRBJ2-1|.
CASSDKAGSYNEQFF
TGTGCCAGCAGTGATAAGGCGGGCTCCTACAATGAGCAGTTCTTC
>.|TRBV7-2|TRBJ2-3|.
CASRPGGDTQYF
TGTGCCAGCAGGCCCGGGGGAGATACGCAGTATTTT
>.|TRBV18|TRBJ2-7|.
CASSPDTLEQYF
TGTGCCAGCTCACCGGACACCCTGGAGCAGTACTTC
>TRBD2|TRBV5-6|TRBJ2-1|.
CASSLGLAGVGNEQFF
TGTGCCAGCAGCTTGGGGCTAGCGGGAGTAGGGAATGAGCAGTTCTTC
>TRBD2|TRBV6-1|TRBJ2-1|.
CASSDPGLPESYNEQFF
TGTGCCAGCAGTGACCCGGGACTACCAGAGTCTTACAATGAGCAGTTCTTC
>.|TRBV5-1|TRBJ2-6|.
CASSLEGGAGANVLTF
TGCGCCAGCAGCTTAGAAGGAGGCGCTGGGGCCAACGTCCTGACTTTC
>.|TRBV4-1|TRBJ2-6|few
CASSQGGRAYGRSLGANVLTF
TGCGCCAGCAGCCAGGGAGGTCGGGCGTATGGTAGAAGTCTTGGGGCCAACGTCCTGACTTTC
>.|TRBV23-1|TRBJ2-2|.
CASSHNIRQDPRRFTGELFF
TGCGCCAGCAGTCACAATATACGACAGGACCCGCGCCGGTTCACCGGGGAGCTGTTTTTT
>.|TRBV18|TRBJ1-4|.
CASSPPTDVYEKLFF
TGTGCCAGCTCACCACCGACAGACGTGTATGAAAAACTGTTTTTT